The 23 T cell receptor beta chains presented below share a single source sample, sequenced in a study of human CD8 memory T cell subsets. The TCR beta sequencing libraries came from UMI-labeled 5' RACE. TCRdb reprocessed the 5' RACE reads; each CDR3 protein has one entry and no DNA is given. In total, the table holds about 20,000 distinct CDR3 sequences. The sequenced sample was CD8+ T cells from PBMCs. The receptors shown here come from a human donor in good health.

The J gene is TRBJ2-2, the V gene TRBV7-3. The CDR3 has 13 residues. Germline V CDR1 and CDR2: SGHTA, FQGTGA. The CDR3 protein is CASSLKIAGELFF.

The chain links TRBV2 to TRBJ1-2; the D call from TCRdb, TRBD1, cannot be confirmed without DNA. The germline V gene encodes CDR1 SNHLY and CDR2 FYNNEI. This CDR3 has 15 amino acids. CDR3 loop: CASIDRTQGQHGYTF.

This clonotype is identified as medium-sized (0.01 to 0.1%) from frequency. The chain couples TRBV15 to TRBJ2-7. CDR1 and CDR2 (germline): LNHNV, YYDKDF (reference sequence). This CDR3 is 13 amino acids long. CDR3 sequence: CATSRDRYYEQYF.

The chain is built from TRBV28 and TRBJ1-1; TCRdb's D call of TRBD1 is untestable without DNA. Germline V gives CDR1 MDHEN, CDR2 SYDVKM. This CDR3 is built from 13 residues. Here the CDR3 reads CASSQPPRAEAFF.

V gene TRBV25-1 combines with J gene TRBJ2-1; TCRdb names TRBD1, which stays unverified in the absence of DNA. Germline values: CDR1 MGHDK, CDR2 SYGVNS. The length of the CDR3 is 13 residues. Here the CDR3 reads CASKDRGYNEQFF.

The rearrangement links TRBV6-5 to TRBJ2-7. From germline, CDR1 is MNHEY and CDR2 SVGAGI. The CDR3 runs 14 residues. CDR3 residues: CASSLEESKDEQYF.

This rearrangement joins TRBV4-2 to TRBJ2-1. This CDR3 spans 14 amino acids. From germline, CDR1 is LGHNA and CDR2 YNFKEQ. The CDR3 spells CASSQGTGYNEQFF.

The chain carries TRBV20-1 and TRBJ2-7; TCRdb's D gene call, TRBD1, goes unchecked for lack of DNA. CDR1 DFQATT and CDR2 SNEGSKA come from the germline V gene (reference sequence). This CDR3 is 15 amino acids long. The CDR3 loop reads CSASLRDRAPYEQYF.

The chain carries TRBV9 and TRBJ2-2. The CDR3 contains 13 residues. Germline loops: CDR1 SGDLS, CDR2 YYNGEE. CDR3: CASSTTTTGELFF. The variable domain in full, with the rest retrieved from reference TRBV9 and TRBJ2-2, is DSGVTQTPKHLITATGQRVTLRCSPRSGDLSVYWYQQSLDQGLQFLIQYYNGEERAKGNILERFSAQQFPDLHSELNLSSLELGDSALYFCASSTTTTGELFFGEGSRLTVL.

This sequence joins TRBV4-1 and TRBJ1-5. The germline gives CDR1 MGHRA, CDR2 YSYEKL. This CDR3 comprises 15 residues. The CDR3 loop is CASSQDDNSNQPQHF.

The CDR3 loop is CASSWDREIDTEAFF. The chain recombines TRBV6-2 or TRBV6-3 with TRBJ1-1; TCRdb's D call, TRBD1, is unchecked because there is no DNA. CDR3 length equals 15 residues. Germline values: CDR1 MNHEY, CDR2 SVGEGT.

The chain joins TRBV6-5 to TRBJ2-3; with no DNA, the TCRdb D assignment of TRBD1 cannot be verified. The CDR3 runs to 14 residues. From germline, CDR1 is MNHEY and CDR2 SVGAGI. CDR3 region: CASSSGTTTDTQYF.

The CDR3 here is CASSMVAGDNEQYF. This chain connects TRBV19 to TRBJ2-7; TCRdb gives TRBD2 as the D gene, but with no DNA this cannot be confirmed. Germline V gives CDR1 LNHDA, CDR2 SQIVND (reference sequence). The CDR3 sequence is 14 residues long.

This clonotype registers medium-sized by frequency. The V and J genes are TRBV7-9 and TRBJ1-2; TCRdb's assignment of TRBD1 cannot be checked, as there is no DNA. CDR1 SEHNR and CDR2 FQNEAQ come from the germline V gene (reference sequence). The CDR3 runs 15 residues. The CDR3 spells CASSLVTEANYGYTF.

Judged by frequency, this clonotype is medium-sized. The V and J genes are TRBV12-3 or TRBV12-4 and TRBJ1-5. This CDR3 has 14 residues. This CDR3 is CASSFGRGNQPQHF.

J is TRBJ2-4 and V is TRBV7-8; TCRdb reports TRBD1, a call that lacks DNA to check it against. Germline V gene lookup returns CDR1 SGHVS and CDR2 FQNEAQ. The CDR3 consists of 13 residues. The CDR3 loop reads CASSLAKSGGEYF.

The chain links TRBV29-1 to TRBJ2-2; TCRdb gives TRBD1 as the D gene, but with no DNA this cannot be confirmed. The CDR3 contains 13 residues. Germline V gene lookup returns CDR1 SQVTM and CDR2 ANQGSEA. CDR3 region: CSVDGGPHGELFF.

J is TRBJ2-5 and V is TRBV20-1; with no DNA, the TCRdb D assignment of TRBD2 cannot be verified. The CDR3 runs to 16 residues. Per the germline V gene, CDR1 is DFQATT and CDR2 is SNEGSKA (reference sequence). The CDR3 sequence: CSTPRKGLAGGGTQYF.

J is TRBJ1-2 and V is TRBV2. The CDR3 consists of 14 residues. The germline V gene encodes CDR1 SNHLY and CDR2 FYNNEI. The CDR3 sequence is CASSEAWGNYGYTF. The whole variable domain, filled in from reference TRBV2 and TRBJ1-2, reads EPEVTQTPSHQVTQMGQEVILRCVPISNHLYFYWYRQILGQKVEFLVSFYNNEISEKSEIFDDQFSVERPDGSNFTLKIRSTKLEDSAMYFCASSEAWGNYGYTFGSGTRLTVV.

The genes are TRBV9 and TRBJ1-3. This CDR3 has 14 amino acids. The germline gives CDR1 SGDLS, CDR2 YYNGEE. The CDR3 protein is CASSQHDGRNTIYF. The full variable domain, rest sourced from reference TRBV9 and TRBJ1-3, is DSGVTQTPKHLITATGQRVTLRCSPRSGDLSVYWYQQSLDQGLQFLIQYYNGEERAKGNILERFSAQQFPDLHSELNLSSLELGDSALYFCASSQHDGRNTIYFGEGSWLTVV.

The chain employs TRBV5-4 and TRBJ2-1; TCRdb's D gene call, TRBD1, goes unchecked for lack of DNA. Looked up from germline, CDR1 is SGHNT and CDR2 is YYREEE (reference sequence). This CDR3 has 13 residues. Here the CDR3 reads CASSLVVPNEQFF.

The chain uses TRBV5-1 and TRBJ2-1. CDR1 SGHRS and CDR2 YFSETQ come from the germline V gene. CDR3 length: 12 residues. CDR3 loop: CASSFSQNEQFF.

This CDR3 is CSARDTGYEQYF. This rearrangement joins TRBV20-1 to TRBJ2-7. The CDR3 sequence is 12 residues long. The germline gives CDR1 DFQATT, CDR2 SNEGSKA (reference sequence).